This is a list of T cell receptor beta chains from one sample in a study of follicular helper T cells after annual influenza vaccination. Assay used: immunoSEQ multiplex PCR; TCRdb lists only in-frame clones, some missing. The sample has about 13,000 clones; 84% are singletons. The sequencing here drew on CXCR5- memory CD4+ T cells sorted from blood, taken on the day of influenza vaccination. The receptors come from an adult who received the influenza vaccine. CDR3s include the opening cysteine and the closing phenylalanine or tryptophan. D genes are given only for firm matches. Clone sizes are given selectively: once, few, many, or a class where the clone is expanded.

>.|TRBV28|15|TRBJ1-2|.
CASSSNNGGEDGYTF
TGTGCCAGCAGTTCCAATAACGGGGGTGAAGATGGCTACACCTTC
>.|TRBV28|18|TRBJ1-1|.
CASRPRRSYRTNKTEAFF
TGTGCCAGCAGGCCAAGGCGGTCTTACAGAACGAACAAGACTGAAGCTTTCTTT
>.|TRBV4-1|15|TRBJ1-2|.
CASSQAAGANYGYTF
TGCGCCAGCAGCCAAGCGGCAGGGGCTAACTATGGCTACACCTTC
>.|TRBV5-1|15|TRBJ2-2|.
CASSLDTPNTGELFF
TGCGCCAGCAGCTTGGACACCCCGAACACCGGGGAGCTGTTTTTT
>TRBD1|TRBV5-5|15|TRBJ2-5|once
CASSPGQGRKETQYF
TGTGCCAGCAGCCCGGGACAGGGCAGGAAAGAGACCCAGTACTTC
>.|TRBV7-2|16|TRBJ2-5|once
CASSQVVFWVQETQYF
TGTGCCAGCAGCCAAGTAGTTTTCTGGGTACAAGAGACCCAGTACTTC
>.|TRBV7-9|16|TRBJ1-1|.
CASSLDLGLINTEAFF
TGTGCCAGCAGTCTAGATTTGGGACTCATAAACACTGAAGCTTTCTTT
>TRBD1|TRBV7-3|16|TRBJ2-6|.
CASSLGQLSGANVLTF
TGTGCCAGCAGCTTGGGACAGCTCTCTGGGGCCAACGTCCTGACTTTC
>.|TRBV2|13|TRBJ2-1|.
CASKNRVYNEQFF
TGTGCCAGCAAGAACAGGGTCTACAATGAGCAGTTCTTC
>TRBD2|TRBV28|15|TRBJ2-5|.
CASSPGTSGLETQYF
TGTGCCAGCAGTCCCGGGACTAGCGGGTTAGAGACCCAGTACTTC
>TRBD1|TRBV6-1|15|TRBJ2-1|.
CASSMNRGRYNEQFF
TGTGCCAGCAGTATGAACAGGGGAAGGTACAATGAGCAGTTCTTC
>.|TRBV19|12|TRBJ1-1|.
CASSGRYTEAFF
TGTGCCAGTAGTGGGCGGTACACTGAAGCTTTCTTT
>TRBD2|TRBV18|16|TRBJ2-1|.
CASSPLAGGPGAEQFF
TGTGCCAGCTCACCACTAGCGGGGGGGCCCGGGGCTGAGCAGTTCTTC
>.|TRBV4-1|16|TRBJ1-4|.
CASSHPPVEGNEKLFF
TGCGCCAGCAGCCATCCCCCCGTGGAGGGAAATGAAAAACTGTTTTTT
>.|TRBV10-2|16|TRBJ1-2|.
CASRGRGKDNNYGYTF
TGCGCCAGCAGGGGGCGGGGGAAAGATAATAACTATGGCTACACCTTC
>TRBD1|TRBV6-5|14|TRBJ1-1|.
CASSQQGRNTEAFF
TGTGCCAGCAGCCAACAGGGGAGGAACACTGAAGCTTTCTTT
>.|TRBV28|17|TRBJ2-6|once
CASRLGQTSSGANVLTF
TGTGCCAGCAGATTAGGACAGACCAGCTCTGGGGCCAACGTCCTGACTTTC
>.|TRBV6-5|14|TRBJ1-1|.
CASSYSRVNTEAFF
TGTGCCAGCAGTTACTCTCGAGTGAACACTGAAGCTTTCTTT
>.|TRBV7-8|14|TRBJ1-5|.
CASSTTTSVQPQHF
TGTGCCAGCAGCACCACCACCTCAGTACAGCCCCAGCATTTT
>TRBD1|TRBV6-1|16|TRBJ2-7|.
CASSEFGTGSSNEQYF
TGTGCCAGCAGTGAATTCGGGACAGGGAGCAGCAACGAGCAGTACTTC
>TRBD2|TRBV30|14|TRBJ2-3|once
CAWSKGGLVDTQYF
TGTGCCTGGAGTAAGGGGGGACTAGTAGATACGCAGTATTTT
>.|TRBV5-1|15|TRBJ2-2|once
CASNMGAGDTGELFF
TGCGCCAGCAACATGGGGGCAGGGGACACCGGGGAGCTGTTTTTT
>.|TRBV29-1|11|TRBJ2-5|.
CSGRRGETQYF
TGCAGCGGACGGAGGGGAGAGACCCAGTACTTC
>.|TRBV12-1|16|TRBJ1-1|.
CASSYIDRGMNTEAFF
TGTGCCAGCAGCTATATCGACAGGGGGATGAACACTGAAGCTTTCTTT
>TRBD2|TRBV25-1|17|TRBJ2-2|.
CASSEVSGGSNTGELFF
TGTGCCAGCAGTGAAGTGAGCGGGGGGTCGAACACCGGGGAGCTGTTTTTT
>.|TRBV18|17|TRBJ2-3|.
CASSPLSGTKSTDTQYF
TGTGCCAGCTCACCACTTTCCGGGACAAAAAGCACAGATACGCAGTATTTT
>TRBD1|TRBV7-3|14|TRBJ2-3|.
CASSLATGPDTQYF
TGTGCCAGCAGCTTGGCGACAGGGCCAGATACGCAGTATTTT
>TRBD1|TRBV6-5|13|TRBJ2-5|.
CASSWGQEETQYF
TGTGCCAGCAGTTGGGGACAGGAGGAGACCCAGTACTTC
>.|TRBV11-2|13|TRBJ1-1|.
CASSLSRATEAFF
TGTGCCAGCAGCCTGTCCCGCGCCACTGAAGCTTTCTTT
>TRBD1|TRBV4-1|18|TRBJ2-4|.
CASSRGQGAGVAKNIQYF
TGCGCCAGCAGCCGAGGACAGGGGGCGGGGGTTGCCAAAAACATTCAGTACTTC
>.|TRBV11-2|14|TRBJ2-2|.
CASSLTGNTGELFF
TGTGCCAGCAGCTTGACAGGAAACACCGGGGAGCTGTTTTTT
>.|TRBV20-1|10|TRBJ1-2|.
CSASDRGYTF
TGCAGTGCTAGTGACAGGGGCTACACCTTC
>.|TRBV5-1|14|TRBJ1-1|.
CASSLTGGDTEAFF
TGCGCCAGCAGCCTAACAGGTGGGGACACTGAAGCTTTCTTT
>.|TRBV5-1|13|TRBJ2-3|.
CASSLTGPDTQYF
TGCGCCAGCAGCTTGACAGGCCCAGATACGCAGTATTTT
>.|TRBV7-9|12|TRBJ1-1|.
CASSQLQGTAFF
TGTGCCAGCAGCCAATTACAGGGTACAGCTTTCTTT
>.|TRBV7-3|13|TRBJ2-1|.
CASSIGAANEQFF
TGTGCCAGCAGCATCGGAGCGGCGAATGAGCAGTTCTTC
>TRBD2|TRBV7-3|15|TRBJ2-1|.
CASSGSGGAYNEQFF
TGTGCCAGCAGCGGTAGCGGGGGGGCGTACAATGAGCAGTTCTTC
>TRBD1|TRBV28|15|TRBJ1-3|.
CASSLRDRGGNTIYF
TGTGCCAGCAGTCTCAGGGACAGGGGAGGAAACACCATATATTTT
>TRBD1|TRBV28|18|TRBJ2-2|.
CASSPGQGALTGTGELFF
TGTGCCAGCAGCCCGGGACAGGGGGCGTTGACGGGCACCGGGGAGCTGTTTTTT
>TRBD2|TRBV4-1|17|TRBJ2-1|.
CASSQGDRAGAYNEQFF
TGCGCCAGCAGCCAAGGAGATCGAGCGGGGGCCTACAATGAGCAGTTCTTC
>.|TRBV27|15|TRBJ2-4|.
CASRPSRDRKNIQYF
TGTGCCAGCAGGCCTTCCCGGGACCGAAAAAACATTCAGTACTTC